The table lists the clone carrying this TCR beta chain with a few counts. Produced via immunoSEQ multiplex PCR; TCRdb's table is partial and in-frame only. The data show roughly 30,000 clones, nearly 85% seen once. V lost 7 bases to trimming and J lost 9 bases, with 13 bases between them. The V gene's germline CDR1 is MNHNS and CDR2 SASEGT. The CDR3 has 13 amino acids. Noted treatment: randomized to nivolumab then ipilimumab (arm A) or the reverse (arm B). None of the patients previously received DNA-damaging chemotherapy. Live CD3+CD8+ CD19− CD56− cells were sorted from PBMCs. The data stem from a study of sequential checkpoint blockade in melanoma. Study at large: Randomization was 1:1 between first-line nivolumab→ipilimumab and ipilimumab→nivolumab. After both sequences, patients received maintenance nivolumab.

The sequencing used CD8+ T cells sorted from blood (inferred from file names), collected from a patient given nivolumab and ipilimumab in sequence. The sequence was obtained from a human donor with melanoma. The chain uses TRBV6-1 and TRBJ1-6; D remains ambiguous. The CDR3 reads CASTDGSASPLHF. In nucleotides, the CDR3 is TGTGCCAGCACAGACGGGAGTGCTTCACCCCTCCACTTT.